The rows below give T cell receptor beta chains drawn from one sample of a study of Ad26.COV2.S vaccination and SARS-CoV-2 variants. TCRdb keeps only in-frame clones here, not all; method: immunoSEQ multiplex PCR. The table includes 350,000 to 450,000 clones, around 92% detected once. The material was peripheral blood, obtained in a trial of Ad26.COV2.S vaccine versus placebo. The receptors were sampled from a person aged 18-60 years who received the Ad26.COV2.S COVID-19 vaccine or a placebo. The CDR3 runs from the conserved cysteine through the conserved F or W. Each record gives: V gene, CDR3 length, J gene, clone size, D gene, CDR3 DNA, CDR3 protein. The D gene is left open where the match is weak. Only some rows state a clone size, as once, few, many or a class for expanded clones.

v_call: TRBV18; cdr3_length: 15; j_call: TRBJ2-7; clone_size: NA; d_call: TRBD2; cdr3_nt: TGTGCCAGCTCGCAAACCGGGACTAGCGGGTACGAGCAGTACTTC; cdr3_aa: CASSQTGTSGYEQYF
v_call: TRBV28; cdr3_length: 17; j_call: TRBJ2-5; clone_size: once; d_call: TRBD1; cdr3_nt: TGTGCCAGCAGTCTGCCCACAACAGGGGAATTCGGGGAGACCCAGTACTTC; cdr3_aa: CASSLPTTGEFGETQYF
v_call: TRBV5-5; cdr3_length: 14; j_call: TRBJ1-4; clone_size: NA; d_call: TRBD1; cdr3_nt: TGTGCCAGCAGCTCGGACAGGGGGTTTGAAAAACTGTTTTTT; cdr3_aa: CASSSDRGFEKLFF
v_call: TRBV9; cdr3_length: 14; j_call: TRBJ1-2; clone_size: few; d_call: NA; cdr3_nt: TGTGCCAGCAGCGCCCTCCCGACGGCTGTTGGCTACACCTTC; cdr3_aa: CASSALPTAVGYTF
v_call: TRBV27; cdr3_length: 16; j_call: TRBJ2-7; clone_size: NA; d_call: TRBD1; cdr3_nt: TGTGCCAGCAGTTTCTCGCCGACAGGGCCCCCCTACGAGCAGTACTTC; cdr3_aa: CASSFSPTGPPYEQYF
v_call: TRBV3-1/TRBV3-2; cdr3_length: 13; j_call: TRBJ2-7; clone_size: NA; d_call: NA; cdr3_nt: TGTGCCAGCAGCCAAAGGGACAACTACGAGCAGTACTTC; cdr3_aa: CASSQRDNYEQYF
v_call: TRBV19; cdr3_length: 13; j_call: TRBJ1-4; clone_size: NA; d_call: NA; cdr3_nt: TGTGCCAGTAGGATGTCGACTAATGAAAAACTGTTTTTT; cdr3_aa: CASRMSTNEKLFF
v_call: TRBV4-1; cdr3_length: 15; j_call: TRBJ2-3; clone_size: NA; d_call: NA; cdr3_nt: TGCGCCAGCAGCCGGGAACGGGGCAGCACAGATACGCAGTATTTT; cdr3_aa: CASSRERGSTDTQYF
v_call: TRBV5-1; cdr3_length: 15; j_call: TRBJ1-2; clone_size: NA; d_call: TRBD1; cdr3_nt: TGCGCCAGCAGCTTGCCGCCGGGACAGGAATATGGCTACACCTTC; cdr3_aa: CASSLPPGQEYGYTF
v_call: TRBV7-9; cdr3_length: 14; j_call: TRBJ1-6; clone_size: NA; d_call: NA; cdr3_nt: TGTGCCAGCAGCTTCCGAGGGGTCGATTCACCCCTCCACTTT; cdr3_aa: CASSFRGVDSPLHF
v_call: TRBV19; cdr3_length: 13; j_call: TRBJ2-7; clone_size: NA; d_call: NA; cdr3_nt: TGTGCCAGTAGTGGATTCAGGGTTGGCGAGCAGTACTTC; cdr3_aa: CASSGFRVGEQYF
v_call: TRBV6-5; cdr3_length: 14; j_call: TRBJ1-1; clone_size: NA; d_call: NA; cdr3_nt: TGTGCCAGCAGTTACTTTCGAGGGGGCACTGAAGCTTTCTTT; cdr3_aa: CASSYFRGGTEAFF
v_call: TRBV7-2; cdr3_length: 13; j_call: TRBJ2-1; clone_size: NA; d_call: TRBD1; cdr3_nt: TGTGCCGTAGGGGACAGGGTAGGCAATGAGCAGTTCTTC; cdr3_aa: CAVGDRVGNEQFF
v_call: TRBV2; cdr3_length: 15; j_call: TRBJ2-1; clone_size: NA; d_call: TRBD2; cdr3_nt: TGTGCCACCCGGACTAGCGGGGGGGGGCTCAATGAGCAGTTCTTC; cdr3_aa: CATRTSGGGLNEQFF
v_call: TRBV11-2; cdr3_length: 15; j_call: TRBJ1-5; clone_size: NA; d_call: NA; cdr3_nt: TGTGCCAGCAGCTACCGAGCAGGGCTCAGTCAGCCCCAGCATTTT; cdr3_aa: CASSYRAGLSQPQHF
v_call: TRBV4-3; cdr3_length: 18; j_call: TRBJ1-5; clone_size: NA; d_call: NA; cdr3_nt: TGCGCCAGCAGCCAAGATCTGGTAGAGGGGACGAGCAATCAGCCCCAGCATTTT; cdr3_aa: CASSQDLVEGTSNQPQHF
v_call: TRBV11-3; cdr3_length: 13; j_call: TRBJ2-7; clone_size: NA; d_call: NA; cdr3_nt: TGTGCCAGCAGCTTAGGGGAATCCGGGACAACAGTTTTC; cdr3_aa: CASSLGESGTTVF
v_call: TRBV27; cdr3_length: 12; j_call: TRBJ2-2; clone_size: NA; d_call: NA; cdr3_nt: TGTGCCAGCAGTTTTAGACCTGGGGAGCTGTTTTTT; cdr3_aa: CASSFRPGELFF
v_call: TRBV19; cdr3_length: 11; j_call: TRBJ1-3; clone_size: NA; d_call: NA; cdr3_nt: TGTGCCAGTAGTAGTTGGGACACCATATATTTT; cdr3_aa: CASSSWDTIYF
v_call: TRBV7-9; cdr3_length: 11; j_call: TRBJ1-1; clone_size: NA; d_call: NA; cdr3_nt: TGTGCCAGCAGCGCACAGCTTGAAGCTTTCTTT; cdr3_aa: CASSAQLEAFF
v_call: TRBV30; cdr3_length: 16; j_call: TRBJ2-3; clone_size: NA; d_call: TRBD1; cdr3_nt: TGTGCCTGGAGTGCCGGGTCAGGGGGACCCACAGATACGCAGTATTTT; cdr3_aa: CAWSAGSGGPTDTQYF
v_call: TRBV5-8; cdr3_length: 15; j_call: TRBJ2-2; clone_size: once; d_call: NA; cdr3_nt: TGTGCCAGCAGCTCCCGGGGGAAAGGGACCGGGGAGCTGTTTTTT; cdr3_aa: CASSSRGKGTGELFF
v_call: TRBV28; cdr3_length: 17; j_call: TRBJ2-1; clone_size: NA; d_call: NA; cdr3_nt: TGTGCCAGCAGAGAATTGAGGGGTAAGGCCTCCTACAATGAGCAGTTCTTC; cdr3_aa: CASRELRGKASYNEQFF
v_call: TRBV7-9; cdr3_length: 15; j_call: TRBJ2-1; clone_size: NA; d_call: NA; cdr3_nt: TGTGCCAGCAGCTATACAGGTATCTATTCTTATGAGCAGTTCTTC; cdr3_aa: CASSYTGIYSYEQFF
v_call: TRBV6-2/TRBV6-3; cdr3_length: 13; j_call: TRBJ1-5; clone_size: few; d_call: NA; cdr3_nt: TGTGCCAGCAGTTACGGGCTCAATCAGCCCCAGCATTTT; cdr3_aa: CASSYGLNQPQHF
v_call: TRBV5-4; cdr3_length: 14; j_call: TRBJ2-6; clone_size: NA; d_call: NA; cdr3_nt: TGTGCCAGCAGCTTTGAATCTGGGGCCAACGTCCTGACTTTC; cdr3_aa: CASSFESGANVLTF
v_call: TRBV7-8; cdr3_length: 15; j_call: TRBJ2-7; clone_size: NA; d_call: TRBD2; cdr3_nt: TGTGCCAGCAGAGGGACTAGCGGGGAGCCCTACGAGCAGTACTTC; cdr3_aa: CASRGTSGEPYEQYF
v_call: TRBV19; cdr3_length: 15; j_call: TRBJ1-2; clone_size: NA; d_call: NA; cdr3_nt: TGTGCCACCGCAATTGCCTCGACAGGAGTCTATGGCTACACCTTC; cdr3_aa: CATAIASTGVYGYTF
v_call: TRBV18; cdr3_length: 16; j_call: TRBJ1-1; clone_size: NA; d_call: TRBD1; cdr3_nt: TGTGCCAGCTCACCGTTACCTACAGGGGGCCTAGGAAGAGCTTTCTTT; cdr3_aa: CASSPLPTGGLGRAFF
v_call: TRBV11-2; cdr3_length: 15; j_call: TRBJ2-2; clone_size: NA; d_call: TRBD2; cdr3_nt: TGTGCCAGCAGCCAAGCGGGGGGGCACACCGGGGAGCTGTTTTTT; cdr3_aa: CASSQAGGHTGELFF
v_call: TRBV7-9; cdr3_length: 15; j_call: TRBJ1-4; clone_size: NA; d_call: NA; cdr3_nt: TGTGCCAGCAGCCTAACAGTCGCAACTAATGAAAAACTGTTTTTT; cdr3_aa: CASSLTVATNEKLFF
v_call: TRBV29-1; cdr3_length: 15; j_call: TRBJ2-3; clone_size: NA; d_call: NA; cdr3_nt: TGCAGCGCCCTATGGGGGGGGGCCGGATGGGATACGCAGTATTTT; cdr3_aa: CSALWGGAGWDTQYF
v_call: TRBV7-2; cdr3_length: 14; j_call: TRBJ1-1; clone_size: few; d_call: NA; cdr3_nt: TGTGCCAGCAGCATGGCGGGTTCACGAACTGAAGCTTTCTTT; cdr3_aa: CASSMAGSRTEAFF
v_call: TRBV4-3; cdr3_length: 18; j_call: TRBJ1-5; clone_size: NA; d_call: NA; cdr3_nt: TGCGCCAGCAGCCAAGATCAAGGATGGGGGTCCGAAAATCAGCCCCAGCATTTT; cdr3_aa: CASSQDQGWGSENQPQHF
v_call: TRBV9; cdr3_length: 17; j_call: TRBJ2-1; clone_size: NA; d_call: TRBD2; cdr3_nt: TGTGCCAGCAGCCCCCGGGGGACTAGCGGGCGTTACAATGAGCAGTTCTTC; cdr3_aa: CASSPRGTSGRYNEQFF
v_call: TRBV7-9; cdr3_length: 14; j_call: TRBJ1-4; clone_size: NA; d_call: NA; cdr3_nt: TGTGCCAGCAGTCTCCCCAGCCGGGATGAAAAACTGTTTTTT; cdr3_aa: CASSLPSRDEKLFF
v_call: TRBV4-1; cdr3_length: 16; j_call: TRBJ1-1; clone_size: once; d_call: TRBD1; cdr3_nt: TGCGCCAGCACAGTGATCGTAACAGGGGGAGACACTGAAGCTTTCTTT; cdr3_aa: CASTVIVTGGDTEAFF
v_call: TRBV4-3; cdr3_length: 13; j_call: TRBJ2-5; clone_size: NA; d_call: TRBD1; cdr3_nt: TGCGCCAGCAGCCAAGTGACAGGGTCGGAAGGGTACTTC; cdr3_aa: CASSQVTGSEGYF
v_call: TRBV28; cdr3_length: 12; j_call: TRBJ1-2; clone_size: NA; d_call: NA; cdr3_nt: TGTGCCAGCACCTTTGACTTATATGGCTACACCTTC; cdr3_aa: CASTFDLYGYTF
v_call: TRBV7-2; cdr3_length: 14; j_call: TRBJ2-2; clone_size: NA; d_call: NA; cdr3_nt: TGTGCCAGCAGCCTACAGGGTTTCATCGGGGAGCTGTTTTTT; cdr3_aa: CASSLQGFIGELFF
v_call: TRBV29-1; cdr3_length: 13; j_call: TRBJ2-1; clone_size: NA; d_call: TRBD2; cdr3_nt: TGCAGCGTCGTTAGCGGGGGTCGGGATGAGCAGTTCTTC; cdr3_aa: CSVVSGGRDEQFF
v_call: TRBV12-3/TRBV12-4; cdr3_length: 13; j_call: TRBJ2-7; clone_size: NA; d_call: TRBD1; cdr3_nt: TGTGCCAGCAGTCCGACAGGGGCCTACGAGCAGTACTTC; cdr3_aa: CASSPTGAYEQYF
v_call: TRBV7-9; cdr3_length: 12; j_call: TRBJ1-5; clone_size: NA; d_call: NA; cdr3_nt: TGTGCCAGCAGCCGCGACGGGCCGCCCCAGCATTTT; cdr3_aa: CASSRDGPPQHF
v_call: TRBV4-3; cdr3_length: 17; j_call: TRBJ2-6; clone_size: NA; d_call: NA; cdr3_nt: TGCGCCAGCAGCCCCTCCTTGACAGCTTTCGGGGCCAACGTCCTGACTTTC; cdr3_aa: CASSPSLTAFGANVLTF
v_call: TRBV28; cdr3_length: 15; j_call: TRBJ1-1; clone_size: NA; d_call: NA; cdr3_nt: TGTGCCAGCAGTCCCCACCGGGGTGGAAACACTGAAGCTTTCTTT; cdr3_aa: CASSPHRGGNTEAFF
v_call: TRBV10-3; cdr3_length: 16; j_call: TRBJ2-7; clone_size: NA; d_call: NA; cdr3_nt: TGTGCCATCAGTGAGTCGTCGCCGGGCATGTCCTACGAGCAGTACTTC; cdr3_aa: CAISESSPGMSYEQYF
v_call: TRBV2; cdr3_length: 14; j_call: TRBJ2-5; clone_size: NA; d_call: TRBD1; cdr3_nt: TGTGCCAGCAGTCGACAGGGTTGGGAAGAGACCCAGTACTTC; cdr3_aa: CASSRQGWEETQYF
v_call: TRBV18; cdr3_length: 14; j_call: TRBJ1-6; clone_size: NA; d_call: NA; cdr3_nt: TGTGCCAGCTCACCCAGCGGGACCGCCGCACCCCTCCACTTT; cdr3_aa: CASSPSGTAAPLHF
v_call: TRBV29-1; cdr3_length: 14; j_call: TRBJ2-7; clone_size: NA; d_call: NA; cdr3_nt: TGCAGCGCCAGGGGATCCAGGACAGACTACGAGCAGTACTTC; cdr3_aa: CSARGSRTDYEQYF
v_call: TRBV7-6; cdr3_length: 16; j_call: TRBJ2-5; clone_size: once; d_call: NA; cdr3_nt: TGTGCCAGCAGCATCAGCGGGACAGGTCTGGGGGAGACCCAGTACTTC; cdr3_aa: CASSISGTGLGETQYF
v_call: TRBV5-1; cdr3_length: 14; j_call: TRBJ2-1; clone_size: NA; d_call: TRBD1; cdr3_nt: TGCGCCAGCAGCAACGGGACAGAATACAATGAGCAGTTCTTC; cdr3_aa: CASSNGTEYNEQFF
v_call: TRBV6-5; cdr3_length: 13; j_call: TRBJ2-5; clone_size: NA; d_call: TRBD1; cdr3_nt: TGTGCCACCGGAGGACAGGGGAGAGAGACCCAGTACTTC; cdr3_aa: CATGGQGRETQYF
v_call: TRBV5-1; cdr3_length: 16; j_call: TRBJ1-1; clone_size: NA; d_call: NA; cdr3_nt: TGCGCCAGCAGTTCTGGACAGAACATAAGGAACACTGAAGCTTTCTTT; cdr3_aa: CASSSGQNIRNTEAFF